The next 3 T cell receptor beta chains were all read from a single sample in a study of T cells in women clearing cervical HPV infection. Some clones are missing from TCRdb's copy, which holds only in-frame ones; the method was immunoSEQ multiplex PCR. Its clone listing holds around 30,000 clones. The specimen was blood buffy coat. Receptors were obtained from a woman aged 18 to 75 with a cervical HPV16 infection that either progressed to CIN3+ or cleared (not recorded which).

With regard to this clone: With the read ending 3 residues before the CDR3 end, the germline J gene is used to fill in that end. J is TRBJ1-2 and V is TRBV9, with D unresolved. The CDR3 extends over 15 amino acids. Trimming shortened V by 0 bases and J by 5 bases, and 14 bases separated the two germline ends. Looked up from germline, CDR1 is SGDLS and CDR2 is YYNGEE. The part of the CDR3 DNA that was read is TGTGCCAGCAGCGTAGAGACTGGCAGCCTTTATGGC. The encoded protein is CASSVETGSLYG. The complete CDR3 reads CASSVETGSLYGYTF.

In regard to this clone: The read stops 3 residues short of the end of the CDR3; the missing end is completed from the germline J gene. The V call is TRBV19, the J call TRBJ1-2, with TRBD1 matching over 8 bases. Trimming took 4 bases from V and 0 from J; bases not matched to a gene: 7. Germline V gene sequence: CDR1 LNHDA, CDR2 SQIVND (reference sequence). The length of the CDR3 is 16 residues. The CDR3: CASSSLDRATNYGYTF. The part of the CDR3 DNA that was read is TGTGCCAGTAGTAGCCTGGACAGGGCAACTAACTATGGC.

To note about this clone: The read comes to an end 3 residues before the CDR3 does, leaving the germline J gene to fill in the end. The V gene is TRBV6-1, the J gene TRBJ1-5, with 12 bases fitting TRBD1. V dropped 4 bases and J dropped 6; count of bases not matched to a gene: 7. Germline CDR1 reads MNHNS; CDR2 reads SASEGT. The CDR3 runs 16 residues. CDR3 DNA (partial): TGTGCCAGCAGTGGAACCGGGACAGGGGGCGGTCAGCCC. Translated, it gives CASSGTGTGGGQP. The full CDR3 protein reads CASSGTGTGGGQPQHF.